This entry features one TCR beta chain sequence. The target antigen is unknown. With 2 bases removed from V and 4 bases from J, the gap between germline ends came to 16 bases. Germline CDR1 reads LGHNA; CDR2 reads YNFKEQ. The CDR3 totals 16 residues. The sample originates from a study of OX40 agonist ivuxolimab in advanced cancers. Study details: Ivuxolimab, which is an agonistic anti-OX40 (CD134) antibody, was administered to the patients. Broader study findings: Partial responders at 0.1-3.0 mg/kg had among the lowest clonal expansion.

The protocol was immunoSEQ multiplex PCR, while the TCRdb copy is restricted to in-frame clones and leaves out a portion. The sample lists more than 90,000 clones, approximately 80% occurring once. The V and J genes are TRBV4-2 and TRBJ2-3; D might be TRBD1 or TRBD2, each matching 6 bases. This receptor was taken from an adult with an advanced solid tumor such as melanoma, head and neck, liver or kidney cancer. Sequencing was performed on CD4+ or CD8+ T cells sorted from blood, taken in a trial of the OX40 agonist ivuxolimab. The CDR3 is CASSQLAEGEADTQYF. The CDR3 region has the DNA TGTGCCAGCAGCCAACTAGCAGAGGGGGAGGCAGATACGCAGTATTTT.